The 16 T cell receptor beta chains reported below all come from one sample, sequenced in a study of blood T cell repertoires in COVID-19. Profiling relied on immunoSEQ multiplex PCR, and the TCRdb table lists in-frame clones only, not all of them. The sample lists some 200,000 clones, 82% seen once, with around 5.2% in the top ten. Sequencing was done on a sample of PBMCs or T cells enriched from blood (not recorded which). The source of these receptors is a woman aged 55-75 years with acute COVID-19.

V gene TRBV6-2 or TRBV6-3 combines with J gene TRBJ1-2; TRBD1 matches at 7 bases. The CDR3 consists of 14 residues. The germline gives CDR1 MNHEY, CDR2 SVGEGT. After removal of 2 bases from V and 8 bases from J, the junction contained 8 bases not matched to a gene. CDR3 sequence: CASSYLQGPGGYTF. As DNA, the CDR3 is TGTGCCAGCAGTTACCTACAGGGGCCTGGAGGCTACACCTTC.

V is TRBV5-1 and J is TRBJ1-2; 9 nucleotides agree with TRBD1. The CDR3 is 13 residues long. Per the germline V gene, CDR1 is SGHRS and CDR2 is YFSETQ. V dropped 4 bases and J dropped 6; count of bases not matched to a gene: 4. The CDR3, as DNA: TGCGCCAGCAGCCGCGGGGACAGGGATGGCTACACCTTC. Translating gives CASSRGDRDGYTF.

V is TRBV28 and J is TRBJ1-1; no firm D call. V lost 5 bases and J lost 0, with 7 bases in between. The CDR3 spans 13 residues. From germline, CDR1 is MDHEN and CDR2 SYDVKM. CDR3 in amino acids: CASSPGMNTEAFF. Here the CDR3 DNA reads TGTGCCAGCAGTCCGGGTATGAACACTGAAGCTTTCTTT.

CDR3 sequence (DNA): TGTGCCAGCAGTTTTCAGGAATACAATCAGCCCCAGCATTTT. Translating gives CASSFQEYNQPQHF. The chain has TRBV28 and TRBJ1-5; no clear D. Germline CDR1 and CDR2: MDHEN and SYDVKM. V shed 3 bases and J shed 3 bases, with 9 bases lying between them. This CDR3 has 14 residues.

The V gene is TRBV6-2 or TRBV6-3, the J gene TRBJ2-7, with D tentatively TRBD1 (5 bases). Germline CDR1 is MNHEY and CDR2 is SVGEGT. V shed 4 bases and J shed 1 base, with 11 bases lying between them. This CDR3 has 14 residues. Here the CDR3 DNA reads TGTGCCAGCAGTTCCCGGACACGTTCCTACGAGCAGTACGTC. Protein: CASSSRTRSYEQYV.

This clone appeared once. The rearrangement uses TRBV28 and TRBJ1-6; D is ambiguous. The V gene lost 6 bases and the J gene lost 3 bases, with 15 bases spanning the gap. The CDR3 covers 16 residues. The germline gives CDR1 MDHEN, CDR2 SYDVKM. DNA of the CDR3: TGTGCCAGCAGCTCTTCGACGGGGAGCTATAATTCACCCCTCCACTTT. Translating gives CASSSSTGSYNSPLHF.

This clone was seen more than once but under ten times. The J gene is TRBJ2-7, the V gene TRBV30; 8 positions match TRBD1. Looked up from germline, CDR1 is GTSNPN and CDR2 is SVGIG (reference sequence). The CDR3 is 15 amino acids. J was trimmed by 7 bases and V by 2 bases; bases with no gene match: 13. DNA for the CDR3: TGTGCCTGGAGTCATAAATTTTCAGGGGGCGGTGAGCAGTACTTC. As protein: CAWSHKFSGGGEQYF.

The rearrangement uses TRBV15 and TRBJ1-2, with 7 bases that match TRBD1. This CDR3 comprises 15 residues. Germline lookup yields CDR1 LNHNV and CDR2 YYDKDF (reference sequence). With V trimmed by 0 bases and J by 8 bases, 9 bases remained unmatched. CDR3 nucleotide sequence: TGTGCCACCAGCAGAGATCGGAACAGGGGAGGAGGCTACACCTTC. Translated, it gives CATSRDRNRGGGYTF.

CDR3 bases: TGTGCCACCAGCAGAGATAAAGCTTTCTACAATGAGCAGTTCTTC. This translates into CATSRDKAFYNEQFF. This chain joins TRBV15 and TRBJ2-1, with D unclear. Germline V lookup: CDR1 LNHNV, CDR2 YYDKDF (reference sequence). V was clipped by 0 bases and J by 3 bases, with 9 bases between them. The CDR3 is 15 amino acids.

J is TRBJ1-3 and V is TRBV5-1, with D unresolved. V lost 1 base and J lost 0, with 8 bases in between. Germline V gene data show CDR1 as SGHRS and CDR2 as YFSETQ. The CDR3 covers 15 residues. The CDR3 spells CASSLSVNSGNTIYF. CDR3 DNA sequence: TGCGCCAGCAGCTTGAGCGTTAACTCTGGAAACACCATATATTTT.

V and J are TRBV11-2 and TRBJ2-5; TRBD2 is a possible D gene (7 bases). V lost 5 bases and J 4 bases, leaving 17 bases between the germline ends. The germline V gene encodes CDR1 SGHAT and CDR2 FQNNGV. This CDR3 is built from 15 residues. The CDR3 bases are TGTGCCAGCAGCCCCAGTCGGGGGGCGGGAGAGACCCAGTACTTC. Translation: CASSPSRGAGETQYF.

This clone was counted a few times. The V and J genes are TRBV9 and TRBJ2-5; the match to TRBD2 covers 11 bases. The CDR3 is made up of 15 amino acids. Germline loops: CDR1 SGDLS, CDR2 YYNGEE. The ends lost 2 bases at V and 7 bases at J; junction bases unmatched: 7. The CDR3 here is CASSVSGGAQGTQYF. The CDR3 DNA reads TGTGCCAGCAGCGTTAGCGGGGGGGCCCAGGGGACCCAGTACTTC.

The genes are TRBV4-3 and TRBJ2-3, with a weak D call TRBD1 (6 bases). The CDR3 spans 16 residues. The germline V gene has CDR1 LGHNA and CDR2 YSLEER. Deletions cut 0 bases from V and 2 bases from J, with 12 bases between. CDR3 nucleotide sequence: TGCGCCAGCAGCCAAGAACAGGGAATAAACACAGATACGCAGTATTTT. Protein: CASSQEQGINTDTQYF.

This chain uses TRBV5-4 with TRBJ2-1; the D gene is possibly TRBD2 (5 bases). CDR3 length: 12 residues. The V gene's germline CDR1 is SGHNT and CDR2 YYREEE (reference sequence). Between the trimmed V and J ends, which lost 5 bases and 9 bases, there was a span of 12 bases. This chain's CDR3 is CASSSDYGEQFF. CDR3 DNA sequence: TGTGCCAGCAGTTCCGACTACGGTGAGCAGTTCTTC.

The chain combines TRBV19 with TRBJ1-1; D is perhaps TRBD1 (5 bases). The CDR3 length is 13 residues. Trimming took 2 bases from V and 11 from J, leaving 15 bases between them. Germline assignment: CDR1 LNHDA and CDR2 SQIVND (reference sequence). In DNA form, the CDR3 reads TGTGCCAGTAGTATAAAGCAGGCTTCAGGGGCTTTCTTT. It codes for CASSIKQASGAFF.

This chain uses TRBV7-9 with TRBJ2-7, with D possibly TRBD1 on 6 matching bases. Germline CDR1 SEHNR, CDR2 FQNEAQ (reference sequence). The CDR3 runs 15 residues. Trimming pared 5 bases from V and 0 bases from J, leaving 14 bases between. CDR3 sequence: CASSPGQRSSYEQYV. For the CDR3, the DNA is TGTGCCAGCAGCCCAGGACAGAGGAGCTCCTACGAGCAGTACGTC.